This TCR beta chain was observed in a study of blood T cell repertoires in COVID-19. Study information: Material from acute and convalescent COVID-19 was sourced from the United States, Italy and Spain.

This CDR3 comprises 16 residues. The germline gives CDR1 MNHEY, CDR2 SMNVEV (reference sequence). V was cut by 5 bases and J by 7 bases, with 20 bases left in between. Recruits, aged 18 to 89 years, lived in 24 US areas. Exposed participants encountered a COVID-19 case during the 2 weeks preceding study entry. Repertoires were generated with immunoSEQ multiplex PCR, while TCRdb's copy carries only in-frame clones and drops some. The sample records more than 300,000 clones, approximately 91% being singletons. The TCR originated in a woman aged 35 to 49 who had been exposed to COVID-19. The genes are TRBV27 and TRBJ2-2; D unresolved. Sequenced input: PBMCs or T cells enriched from blood (not recorded which). CDR3 protein: CASSPSRFGVVGELFF. The CDR3 DNA reads TGTGCCAGCAGTCCCTCCCGGTTCGGAGTTGTCGGGGAGCTGTTTTTT.